One T cell receptor beta chain is described in this entry. No cognate antigen has been identified for it. No per-base quality is available; no much larger clone lies one base away. The method was the immunoSEQ multiplex PCR assay. For the multiplex PCR, a mixture combining 60 forward primers for TCR Vbeta segments and 13 reverse primers for TCR Jbeta segments was used. A multiplex PCR assay on genomic DNA amplified the CDR3 region of rearranged TCR beta genes. The amplified TCR beta libraries were sequenced on the Illumina HiSeq System as 87-base-pair reads. Concerning the study's data processing: In a later analysis, roughly 80 million unique TCR beta chains were counted across the roughly 610 repertoires, and roughly 11 million of these chains were shared by at least two donors. A nearest-neighbor algorithm error-corrected the raw reads and collapsed the reads into unique sequences, merging closely related sequences to remove PCR and sequencing errors. CDR3 sequences were aligned to IMGT reference sequences to assign V, D and J gene segments. For a sequence to be retained, at least a six-nucleotide match to both a V gene segment and a J gene segment was required. Rearrangements were called productive when the CDR3 lacked stop codons and stayed in frame with V and J; all others were non-productive. Following IMGT convention, CDR3 was defined as the stretch from the second conserved V-encoded cysteine up to the conserved J-encoded phenylalanine. The earlier analysis of more than 450 of the donors excluded sequences that lacked an unambiguous match to a single V gene segment. An earlier analysis of about 590 of the donors classified V segments as functional when productive rearrangements were above 56.7% and as segregating when the standard deviation between donors was above 5%. To diagnose cytomegalovirus status from the catalog of TCR beta chain sequences, a statistical classification framework was built. In a later analysis, TCR nucleotide sequences were compared against IMGT/GENE-DB human TR gene sequences so that V and J genes could be assigned. In a later analysis, CDR3 sequences and most-parsimonious VDJ recombination scenarios were assigned using the TCRdist pipeline. In a later analysis, each TCR beta chain was defined by its CDR3 amino acid sequence together with its V-gene family, and reads without a unique V-gene family were excluded. A later analysis removed 500 to 600 highly shared, low-generation-probability nucleotide sequences to deal with suspected cross-contamination and a sequencing artifact. In a later analysis, a clonal expansion index was calculated for each public chain from normalized within-repertoire ranks of inferred template counts. A later analysis computed generation probabilities with a VDJ recombination model fitted to out-of-frame rearrangements, and checked the results against IGoR. In a later analysis, TCR-TCR, TCR-HLA and TCR-CMV co-occurrence was scored with hypergeometric tests, and a repertoire-size bias correction was applied to TCR pairs. To estimate false discovery rates, a later analysis permuted the HLA or CMV assignments 20 times. In a later analysis, co-occurring TCRs were grouped using DBSCAN, and TCRdist sequence similarity was added for clustering within HLA-allele-positive subsets. Repertoires with fewer than 30,000 or more than 120,000 public chains, plus five repertoires with anomalous nucleotide sharing, were excluded from co-occurrence clustering. TCRdb provides this immuneACCESS table in a form limited to in-frame rearrangements. Some clones are lacking; in checked studies, under half of them reflect an unresolved V gene, and why the rest are absent is not known. Clone size and the V and J calls come from that table; the DNA yielded D and trimming. The sample profile shows fewer than 200,000 clones; roughly 79% of them were found once. Roughly 1.2% of the sample comes from the top ten.

This sample is drawn from a study of cytomegalovirus exposure and HLA in healthy donors (dated by TCRdb to the late 2010s). As for the study more broadly: An earlier analysis of several hundred of the donors reported 250 to 350 Gb of sequence data and some 100 million unique TCR beta sequences from some 180 million T cells. An early release that covered several hundred HLA-typed donors contained around 330 gigabases of sequencing data and approximately 85 million unique TCR sequences. Of the 300 to 500 genotyped donors, 81% were placed in the genetic ancestry cluster associated with self-reported Caucasian donors. The study aimed to test whether signatures of past pathogen exposure could be identified by cataloging public T cell receptors. The study used immunosequencing to profile the T cell repertoires of approximately 630 subjects and linked those repertoires to cytomegalovirus serostatus. In addition to the first cohort of hundreds of subjects, a separate validation cohort of 120 different subjects was used. The study combined high-throughput TCR immunosequencing, statistical association of individual TCRs with disease status, and machine learning to predict cytomegalovirus infection status. A later analysis re-analyzed previously published TCR beta repertoires from several hundred donors and added high-resolution HLA genotyping to study TCR occurrence patterns. In the later analysis, no new phenotypic data were used to find candidate immune exposures; instead, reliance was placed on TCR beta sequences and their occurrence across donors. To decide whether each TCR beta V gene segment behaved as functional or pseudogenic, an earlier analysis of fewer than 750 of the donors relied on high-throughput TCR beta sequencing. Alongside the repertoire data, information on donor age, sex, ethnicity and CMV serostatus was compiled. Genome-wide SNP genotypes for about 55% of the 666 donors were used in a later genetic analysis, which treated that subset as a discovery cohort. All discovery cohort repertoires had been generated using a single sequencing platform. HLA typing covered class I and class II loci at four-digit resolution. Typing coverage differed by locus: A, B, C, DRB1 and DQB1 were typed in about 620-640 donors, DQA1 in around 500, DPA1 in some 600, and DPB1 in 450 to 490. About five DR-DQ haplotypes were treated as single units for association and clustering because of strong linkage in the cohort. Among about 370 genotyped donors of the cohort, an average of roughly 230,000 unique TCR beta nucleotide sequences was sequenced per donor, of which roughly 18% were non-productive. The investigation overall reported the following: Linkage disequilibrium might explain the correlated functional status among segregating V segments, but an unknown experimental factor could not be excluded. A further reported finding was that TCR beta sequences accurately predicted the HLA-A and HLA-B alleles for most subjects in the first cohort. Specific HLA alleles were associated with over 15,000 TCR beta sequences at a false discovery rate of 0.05 in a later analysis. Three of the identified cytomegalovirus-associated TCR beta chains were confirmed in vitro to be specific for cytomegalovirus antigens. Several of the top co-occurrence clusters appeared to be linked to parvovirus B19, influenza, CMV and Epstein-Barr virus, according to a later analysis. Sequencing depth was assumed to be roughly uniform across donors in the presence/absence analyses, though that assumption may not hold. In a later analysis, the rate of TCR association differed among HLA loci, with DRB1 alleles having the most associated TCRs and HLA-C alleles having the fewest. Because counts were too low, 15 to 20 rarely observed V segments, including chromosome 9 orphons, were excluded from the earlier analysis of a few hundred of the donors. Broadly in line with IMGT annotations, most TCR beta V segments showed up in productive rearrangements about 90% or about 30% of the time in an earlier analysis of several hundred of the donors. The authors suggested that the approach could potentially be extended to other disease states and immunological phenotypes. The classifier was reported to diagnose cytomegalovirus status with high specificity and sensitivity in both the original cohort and the validation cohort. An association between a missense DCLRE1C variant and V-gene and J-gene trimming of TCR beta chains was found in a later genetic analysis and replicated in an independent cohort. When HLA alleles, especially DR and DQ, strongly co-occurred, attributing TCR associations to individual alleles was difficult. The sequencing pipeline was judged likely to have produced a cluster of highly shared sequence variants as a technical artifact. Compared with the approximately 720-donor mean, donors in an Asian-associated ancestry cluster had fewer N-insertions in productive TCRs, according to a later genetic analysis. A total of roughly 160 TCR beta chains were listed by the study as associated with cytomegalovirus. Compared with equally common non-associated chains, HLA-associated TCR beta chains in a later analysis were more clonally expanded and had lower generation probabilities. Because HLA typing was unavailable for some donors at each locus, only the typed subset was used in association tests. For the cohort, immune exposure information was limited to CMV serostatus. A later analysis found that most CMV-associated TCR beta chains appeared HLA-restricted, with HLA associations seemingly driven largely by CMV exposure. Across donors, most TCR sequences were observed very rarely, whereas some public TCRs were present in many individuals. The 87-base-pair reads could not distinguish some IMGT-functional V segments, including TRBV6-2 and TRBV6-3, so those segments were excluded. In this cohort, only TCR beta chains were sequenced, and detectable features were limited by the absence of alpha or paired-chain data.

The cohort comprised 550 to 700 healthy bone marrow donors. At the time of sampling, all cohort members were nominally healthy, though unrecorded immune exposures were likely present. The donor tested CMV seronegative and was one of the 352 seronegative cohort members. Every donor gave a peripheral blood sample, and the peripheral blood mononuclear cells from that sample were used for TCR beta sequencing. The Qiagen DNeasy Blood Extraction Kit was used to extract genomic DNA from the blood cell samples. Reading the germline V gene (reference sequence) gives CDR1 GTSNPN and CDR2 SVGIG. Its CDR3 holds 15 amino acids, cysteine through phenylalanine. Only the CDR3 portion is preserved as DNA: 45 bases, with reading frame beginning at the first base. The germline ends are 13 bases apart after V is trimmed by 0 bases and J by 1 base.

The TCR sequence derives from a woman aged 45 to 65 in good health and CMV-seronegative. Sample: PBMCs. The chain is made from TRBV30 and TRBJ2-7; the D gene is unclear. The CDR3 reads as follows: CAWSVGGSRSYEQYF. In nucleotide form, the sequence is TGTGCCTGGAGTGTTGGCGGCAGTCGTTCCTACGAGCAGTACTTC.